This entry concerns a single TCR beta chain. The data derive from a study of blood T cell repertoires in COVID-19. Study overall: COVID-19 samples from acute and convalescent phases originated in the United States, Italy and Spain. The analysed material was cDNA or gDNA that came from T cells, B-cell-depleted T cells, or PBMCs.

The length of the CDR3 is 14 residues. Unmatched junction bases numbered 3, after V lost 4 bases and J lost 4 bases. The germline gives CDR1 LGHDT, CDR2 YNNKEL (reference sequence). Sequencing used immunoSEQ multiplex PCR; TCRdb keeps in-frame clones, though not all of them. The sample includes over 120,000 clones, around 73% of them seen just once. The sample comprised PBMCs or T cells enriched from blood (not recorded which). The sequence was collected from a woman aged 45-65 years who had recovered from COVID-19. The V and J genes are TRBV3-1 (or the pseudogene TRBV3-2) and TRBJ1-1; 10 bases line up with TRBD1. In nucleotides, the CDR3 is TGTGCCAGCAGCCTGACAGGGGGCTCCACTGAAGCTTTCTTT. Translating gives CASSLTGGSTEAFF.